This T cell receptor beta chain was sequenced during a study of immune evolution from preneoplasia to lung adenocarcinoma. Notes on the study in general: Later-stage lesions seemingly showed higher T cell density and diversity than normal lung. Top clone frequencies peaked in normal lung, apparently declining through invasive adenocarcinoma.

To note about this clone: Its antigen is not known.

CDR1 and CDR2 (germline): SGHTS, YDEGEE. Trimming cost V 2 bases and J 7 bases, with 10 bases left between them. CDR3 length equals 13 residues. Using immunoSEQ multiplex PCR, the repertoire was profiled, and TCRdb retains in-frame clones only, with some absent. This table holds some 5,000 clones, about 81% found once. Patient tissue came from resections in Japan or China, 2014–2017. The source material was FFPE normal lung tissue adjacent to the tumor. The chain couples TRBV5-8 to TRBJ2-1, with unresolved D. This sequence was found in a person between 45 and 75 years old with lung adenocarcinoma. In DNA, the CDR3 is TGTGCCAGCAGCTTTGTTGGACCTAATGAGCAGTTCTTC. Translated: CASSFVGPNEQFF.